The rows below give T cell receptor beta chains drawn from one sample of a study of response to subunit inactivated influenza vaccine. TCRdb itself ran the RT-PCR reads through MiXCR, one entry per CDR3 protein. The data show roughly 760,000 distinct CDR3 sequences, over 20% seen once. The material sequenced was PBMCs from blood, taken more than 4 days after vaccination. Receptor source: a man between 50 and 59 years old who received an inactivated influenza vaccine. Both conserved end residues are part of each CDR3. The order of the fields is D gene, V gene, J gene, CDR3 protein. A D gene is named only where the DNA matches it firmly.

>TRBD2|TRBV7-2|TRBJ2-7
CASSFEGGPGYEQYF
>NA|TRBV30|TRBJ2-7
CAWSVGVGGYEQYF
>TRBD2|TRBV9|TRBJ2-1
CASSVQPGLAGNEQFF
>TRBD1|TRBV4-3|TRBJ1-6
CASSQDGAGGDSPLHF
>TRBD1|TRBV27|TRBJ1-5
CASSPGTGGRGQPQHF
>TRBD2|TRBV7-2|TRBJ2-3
CASSSRLAGGLDTQYF
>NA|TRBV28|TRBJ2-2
CASRTAGTGELFF
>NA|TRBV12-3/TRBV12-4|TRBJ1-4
CASSLPPNEKLFF
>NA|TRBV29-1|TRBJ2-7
CQRVKDRHEQYF
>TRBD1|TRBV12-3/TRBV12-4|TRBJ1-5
CASSFRDRVYWPQHF
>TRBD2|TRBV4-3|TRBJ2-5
CASSQGTSPETQYF
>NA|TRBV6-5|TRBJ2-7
CASSYRPGSGVGQYF
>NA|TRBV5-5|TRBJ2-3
CASSDPRDTFTDTQYF
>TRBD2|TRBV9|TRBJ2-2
CASSVVWTSGGTTGELFF
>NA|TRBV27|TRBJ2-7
CASRGGRGVEQYF
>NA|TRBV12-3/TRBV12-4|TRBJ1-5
CASSLDGRVGQPQHF